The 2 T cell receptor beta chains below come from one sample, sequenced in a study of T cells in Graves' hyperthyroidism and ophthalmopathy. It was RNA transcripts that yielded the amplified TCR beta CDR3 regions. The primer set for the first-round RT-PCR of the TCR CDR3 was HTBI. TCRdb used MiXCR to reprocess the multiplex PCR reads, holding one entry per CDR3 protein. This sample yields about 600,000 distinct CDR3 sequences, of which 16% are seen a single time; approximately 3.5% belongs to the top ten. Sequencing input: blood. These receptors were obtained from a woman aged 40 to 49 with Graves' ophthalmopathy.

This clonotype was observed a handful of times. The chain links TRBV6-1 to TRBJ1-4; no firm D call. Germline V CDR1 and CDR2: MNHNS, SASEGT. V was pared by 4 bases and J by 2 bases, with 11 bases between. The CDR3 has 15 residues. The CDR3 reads CASSAQDSTNEKLFF. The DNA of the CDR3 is TGTGCCAGCAGTGCTCAGGACTCGACTAATGAAAAACTGTTTTTT.

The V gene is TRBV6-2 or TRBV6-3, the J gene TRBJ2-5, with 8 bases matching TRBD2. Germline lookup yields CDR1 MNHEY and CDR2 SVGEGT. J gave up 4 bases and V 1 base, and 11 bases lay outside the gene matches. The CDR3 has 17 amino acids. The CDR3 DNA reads TGTGCCAGCAGTTACTTGCGCACGGGGGCGGGGGGAGAGACCCAGTACTTC. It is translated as CASSYLRTGAGGETQYF.